This is a list of T cell receptor beta chains from one sample in a study of cytomegalovirus exposure and HLA in healthy donors. Assay used: immunoSEQ multiplex PCR; TCRdb lists only in-frame clones, some missing. The sample records over 150,000 clones, roughly 78% being singletons. The sample comprised PBMCs. The receptors here all came from a boy younger than 18 in good health and CMV-seronegative. Each CDR3 is given with its conserved first and last residue. D genes are given only for firm matches.

v_call: TRBV5-1
j_call: TRBJ2-7
d_call: .
cdr3_aa: CASSLDADTYEQYF

v_call: TRBV7-2
j_call: TRBJ1-2
d_call: .
cdr3_aa: CASSLESGREGYTF

v_call: TRBV2
j_call: TRBJ1-5
d_call: .
cdr3_aa: CASSEATGGAFQPQHF

v_call: TRBV30
j_call: TRBJ2-1
d_call: .
cdr3_aa: CAWSVTGRYYNEQFF

v_call: TRBV5-4
j_call: TRBJ2-7
d_call: TRBD1
cdr3_aa: CASTSFRGGQGTYEQYF

v_call: TRBV10-3
j_call: TRBJ1-1
d_call: TRBD1
cdr3_aa: CAISEGGGQGSTEAFF

v_call: TRBV5-6
j_call: TRBJ1-4
d_call: .
cdr3_aa: CASSFSPEEEKLFF

v_call: TRBV5-1
j_call: TRBJ1-2
d_call: .
cdr3_aa: CASSLARHYGYTF

v_call: TRBV5-6
j_call: TRBJ1-2
d_call: .
cdr3_aa: CASSYKDSPYGYTF

v_call: TRBV15
j_call: TRBJ2-3
d_call: .
cdr3_aa: CATSRDRSGASTDTQYF

v_call: TRBV9
j_call: TRBJ1-2
d_call: .
cdr3_aa: CASSPRQFGGYGYTF

v_call: TRBV10-3
j_call: TRBJ1-1
d_call: TRBD1
cdr3_aa: CAISELLTGEYDTEAFF

v_call: TRBV9
j_call: TRBJ2-1
d_call: .
cdr3_aa: CASSWLGGEQFF

v_call: TRBV27
j_call: TRBJ1-2
d_call: .
cdr3_aa: CASSSGGGGNYGYTF

v_call: TRBV6-5
j_call: TRBJ2-7
d_call: TRBD1
cdr3_aa: CASRGTANYEQYF

v_call: TRBV5-5
j_call: TRBJ1-2
d_call: TRBD1
cdr3_aa: CASSLDRENYGYTF

v_call: TRBV30
j_call: TRBJ1-5
d_call: .
cdr3_aa: CAWSAGGKPQHF

v_call: TRBV4-3
j_call: TRBJ2-2
d_call: TRBD1
cdr3_aa: CASSQGGQGHTGELFF

v_call: TRBV27
j_call: TRBJ1-1
d_call: TRBD1
cdr3_aa: CASSTPTGSEAFF

v_call: TRBV6-1
j_call: TRBJ2-6
d_call: .
cdr3_aa: CASSLHSGANVLTF

v_call: TRBV10-3
j_call: TRBJ1-3
d_call: .
cdr3_aa: CAISESSGSGNTIYF

v_call: TRBV4-2
j_call: TRBJ1-2
d_call: .
cdr3_aa: CASSQEKAHRAPSGYGYTF

v_call: TRBV30
j_call: TRBJ2-3
d_call: .
cdr3_aa: CAWTSTDTQYF

v_call: TRBV9
j_call: TRBJ2-2
d_call: .
cdr3_aa: CASSVSGSPVGELFF

v_call: TRBV7-2
j_call: TRBJ2-5
d_call: TRBD2
cdr3_aa: CASSLHPGGISQETQYF

v_call: TRBV9
j_call: TRBJ1-1
d_call: .
cdr3_aa: CASSQGNTEAFF

v_call: TRBV19
j_call: TRBJ1-5
d_call: .
cdr3_aa: CASSTRQVQYQPQHF

v_call: TRBV7-2
j_call: TRBJ1-6
d_call: TRBD1
cdr3_aa: CASSFGQGGFSPLHF

v_call: TRBV6-1
j_call: TRBJ2-4
d_call: TRBD1
cdr3_aa: CASSEASTGKNIQYF

v_call: TRBV7-8
j_call: TRBJ1-1
d_call: .
cdr3_aa: CASSLFGRGADTEAFF

v_call: TRBV10-3
j_call: .
d_call: TRBD2
cdr3_aa: CAISEGLAGEAEQYF

v_call: TRBV6-6
j_call: TRBJ2-7
d_call: TRBD1
cdr3_aa: CASSYSRQGSEQYF

v_call: TRBV7-2
j_call: TRBJ1-5
d_call: .
cdr3_aa: CASSLEVSQPQHF

v_call: TRBV18
j_call: TRBJ1-2
d_call: .
cdr3_aa: CASSPPRAYGYTF

v_call: TRBV5-1
j_call: TRBJ1-1
d_call: TRBD1
cdr3_aa: CASSRTGVTEAFF

v_call: TRBV19
j_call: TRBJ2-7
d_call: TRBD1
cdr3_aa: CASSFGQGWGDEQYF

v_call: TRBV19
j_call: TRBJ1-1
d_call: TRBD1
cdr3_aa: CASSPALDRVDTEAFF

v_call: TRBV29-1
j_call: TRBJ1-3
d_call: .
cdr3_aa: CSVVVPGNTIYF

v_call: TRBV6-5
j_call: TRBJ2-2
d_call: .
cdr3_aa: CASSSTGELFF

v_call: TRBV4-1
j_call: TRBJ1-1
d_call: TRBD1
cdr3_aa: CASRPTGARGAFF

v_call: TRBV2
j_call: TRBJ2-1
d_call: TRBD2
cdr3_aa: CASSATLLEREGRYNEQFF

v_call: TRBV5-6
j_call: TRBJ1-5
d_call: TRBD1
cdr3_aa: CASSLFGTVNQPQHF

v_call: TRBV11-3
j_call: TRBJ2-7
d_call: .
cdr3_aa: CASSPSARGPQYF

v_call: TRBV4-3
j_call: TRBJ2-3
d_call: .
cdr3_aa: CASSLGFTDTQYF

v_call: TRBV28
j_call: TRBJ1-4
d_call: .
cdr3_aa: CASSSPAGANEKLFF

v_call: TRBV7-2
j_call: TRBJ1-1
d_call: .
cdr3_aa: CASSQTMRLDRESEAFF

v_call: TRBV5-6
j_call: TRBJ2-3
d_call: .
cdr3_aa: CASSFRVGTQYF

v_call: TRBV19
j_call: TRBJ2-7
d_call: .
cdr3_aa: CASSIATSYEQYF

v_call: TRBV19
j_call: TRBJ1-1
d_call: .
cdr3_aa: CASTRYTEAFF

v_call: TRBV19
j_call: TRBJ1-2
d_call: TRBD1
cdr3_aa: CASSAVSGGNNGYTF

v_call: TRBV9
j_call: TRBJ1-3
d_call: .
cdr3_aa: CASSVDSGGLHSGNTIYF

v_call: TRBV10-2
j_call: TRBJ2-5
d_call: TRBD2
cdr3_aa: CASSDRGGETQYF

v_call: TRBV5-8
j_call: TRBJ1-4
d_call: .
cdr3_aa: CASSLTGQTNEKLFF

v_call: TRBV5-8
j_call: TRBJ2-1
d_call: TRBD1
cdr3_aa: CASSLTGTGMNEQFF

v_call: TRBV18
j_call: TRBJ1-2
d_call: TRBD1
cdr3_aa: CASSPTGGLVDGYTF

v_call: TRBV19
j_call: TRBJ1-4
d_call: TRBD1
cdr3_aa: CASSSGTGLEKLFF